Below are 2 T cell receptor beta chains sequenced from a single sample in a study of T-cell reconstitution after alpha-beta-depleted transplantation in children. TCRbeta library preparation incorporated unique molecular identifiers. TCRdb re-called the PCR reads with MiXCR, one entry per CDR3 protein. The data show about 1,000,000 distinct CDR3 sequences, about 30% seen once. The starting material was PBMCs, mostly from graft donor cells, obtained 360 days after TCRalphabeta/CD19-depleted stem cell transplant. Receptor source: a boy under two years old who had a stem cell transplant for SCID, so the T cells may come from the graft donor.

This clonotype was recorded at least ten times. The chain carries TRBV20-1 and TRBJ2-1, with 10 bases identical to TRBD2. V dropped 3 bases and J dropped 4; count of bases not matched to a gene: 6. Germline CDR1 and CDR2: DFQATT and SNEGSKA (reference sequence). The CDR3 runs to 15 residues. The CDR3, as DNA: TGCAGTGCTAGTCCGGGACTAGCGTGGTACAATGAGCAGTTCTTC. The encoded protein is CSASPGLAWYNEQFF.

V is TRBV3-1 and J is TRBJ2-3, with TRBD2 matching over 11 bases. Germline-derived CDR1 and CDR2 are LGHDT and YNNKEL (reference sequence). The CDR3 has 20 amino acids. V shed 3 bases, J shed 0 bases, and the junction held 14 bases outside the gene matches. CDR3 bases: TGTGCCAGCAGCCATCCGGAGGGGACTAGCGGCCCACTAAGCACAGATACGCAGTATTTT. Its protein is CASSHPEGTSGPLSTDTQYF.